This T cell receptor beta chain was observed in a study of HIV-infected children after antiretroviral therapy interruption. Study-level information: In continuous treatment, analyzed samples were from weeks 0, 48 and 150.

Unique molecular identifiers were included in an RNA-based 3' RACE TCR library. TCRdb recomputed calls from the 3' RACE reads with MiXCR, one row per CDR3 protein. Among around 15,000 distinct CDR3 sequences listed, approximately 3% were seen once. Treatment defined: PENTA 11 planned treatment interruption arm or continuous ART arm. This clonotype was picked up many times. This clonotype was obtained from a child aged 2 to 17 with HIV. This material consisted of CD45RA+ CD4+ T cells from PBMCs, taken from a donor given antiretroviral therapy, either interrupted or continuous. The subset is: naive CD4+ CD45RA+ CD45RO- T cells.

CDR3 sequence: CSVSRGMKNTEAFF. In nucleotides, the CDR3 is TGCAGCGTTTCCCGTGGCATGAAGAACACTGAAGCTTTCTTT. This chain uses TRBV29-1 with TRBJ1-1; D is unclear. V was shortened by 5 bases and J by 1 base, with 14 bases between the two germline ends. The germline V gene encodes CDR1 SQVTM and CDR2 ANQGSEA. This CDR3 comprises 14 residues.